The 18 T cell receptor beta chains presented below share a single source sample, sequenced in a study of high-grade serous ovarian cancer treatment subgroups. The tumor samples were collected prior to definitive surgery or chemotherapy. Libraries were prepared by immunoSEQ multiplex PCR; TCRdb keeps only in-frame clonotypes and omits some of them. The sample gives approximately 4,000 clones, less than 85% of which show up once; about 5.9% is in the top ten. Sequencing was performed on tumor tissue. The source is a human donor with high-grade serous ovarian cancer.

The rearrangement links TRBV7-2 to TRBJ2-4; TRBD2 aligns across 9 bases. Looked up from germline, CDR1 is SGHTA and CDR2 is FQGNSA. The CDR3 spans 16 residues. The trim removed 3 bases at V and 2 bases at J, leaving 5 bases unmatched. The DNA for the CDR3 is TGTGCCAGCAGCTTTAGTAGCGGGAGTTCCAAAAACATTCAGTACTTC. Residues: CASSFSSGSSKNIQYF.

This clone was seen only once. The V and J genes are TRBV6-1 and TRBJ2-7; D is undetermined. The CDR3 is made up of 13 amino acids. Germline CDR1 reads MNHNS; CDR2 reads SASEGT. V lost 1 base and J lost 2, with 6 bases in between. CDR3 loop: CASSEGGTYEQYF. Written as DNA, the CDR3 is TGTGCCAGCAGTGAAGGCGGCACCTACGAGCAGTACTTC.

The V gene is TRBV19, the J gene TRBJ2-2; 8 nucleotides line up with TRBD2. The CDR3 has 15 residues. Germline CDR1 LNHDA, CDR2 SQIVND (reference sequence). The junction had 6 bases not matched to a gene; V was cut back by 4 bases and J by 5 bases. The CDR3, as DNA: TGTGCCAGTAGTAAGGCGGGAGGATGGACCGGGGAGCTGTTTTTT. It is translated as CASSKAGGWTGELFF.

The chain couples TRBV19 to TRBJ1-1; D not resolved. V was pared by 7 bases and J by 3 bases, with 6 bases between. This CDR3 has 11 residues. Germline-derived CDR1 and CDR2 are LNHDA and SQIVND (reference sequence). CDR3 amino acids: CASNTYTEAFF. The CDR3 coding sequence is TGTGCCAGTAACACCTACACTGAAGCTTTCTTT.

The CDR3, as DNA: TGTGCCAGCAGCTTACCAGGGGGTAACACTGAAGCTTTCTTT. The encoded protein is CASSLPGGNTEAFF. The rearrangement joins TRBV7-8 to TRBJ1-1; TRBD1 aligns across 7 bases. V shed 2 bases, J shed 2 bases, and the junction held 2 bases outside the gene matches. CDR1 SGHVS and CDR2 FQNEAQ come from the germline V gene. There are 14 residues in the CDR3. Supplemented by reference TRBV7-8 and TRBJ1-1, the full variable domain reads GAGVSQSPRYKVAKRGQDVALRCDPISGHVSLFWYQQALGQGPEFLTYFQNEAQLDKSGLPSDRFFAERPEGSVSTLKIQRTQQEDSAVYLCASSLPGGNTEAFFGQGTRLTVV.

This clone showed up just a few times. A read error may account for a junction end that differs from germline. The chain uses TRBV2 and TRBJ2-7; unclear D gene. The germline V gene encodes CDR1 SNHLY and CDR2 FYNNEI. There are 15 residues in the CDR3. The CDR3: CASSEAFLSSSEQYF. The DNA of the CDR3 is TGTGCCAGCAGTGAAGCGTTCTTGAGCTCCTCCGAGCAGTACTTC. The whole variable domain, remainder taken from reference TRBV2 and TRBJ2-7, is EPEVTQTPSHQVTQMGQEVILRCVPISNHLYFYWYRQILGQKVEFLVSFYNNEISEKSEIFDDQFSVERPDGSNFTLKIRSTKLEDSAMYFCASSEAFLSSSEQYFGPGTRLTVT.

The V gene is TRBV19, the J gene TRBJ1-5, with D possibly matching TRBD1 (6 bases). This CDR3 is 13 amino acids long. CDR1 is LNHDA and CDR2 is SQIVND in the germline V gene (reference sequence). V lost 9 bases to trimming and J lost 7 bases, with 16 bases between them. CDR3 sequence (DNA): TGTGCCAGCTCGATGGACAGAGAACAGCCCCAGCATTTT. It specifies CASSMDREQPQHF.

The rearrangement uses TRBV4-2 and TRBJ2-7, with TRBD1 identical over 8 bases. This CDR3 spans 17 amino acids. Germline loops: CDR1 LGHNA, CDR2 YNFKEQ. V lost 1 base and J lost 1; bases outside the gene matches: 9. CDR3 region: CASSQGFKTGESYEQYF. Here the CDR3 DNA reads TGTGCCAGCAGCCAAGGATTTAAGACAGGGGAATCCTACGAGCAGTACTTC.

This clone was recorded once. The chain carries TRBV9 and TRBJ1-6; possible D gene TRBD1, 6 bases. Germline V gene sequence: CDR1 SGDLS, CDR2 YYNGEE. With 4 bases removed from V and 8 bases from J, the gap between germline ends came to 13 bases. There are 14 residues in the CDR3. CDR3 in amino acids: CASSLGQYDSPLHF. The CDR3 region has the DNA TGTGCCAGCAGCTTAGGACAGTACGATTCACCCCTCCACTTT.

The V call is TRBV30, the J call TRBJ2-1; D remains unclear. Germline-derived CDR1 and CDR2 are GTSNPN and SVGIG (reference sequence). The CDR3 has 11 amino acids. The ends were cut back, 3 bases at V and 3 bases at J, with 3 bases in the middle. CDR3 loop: CAWRNYNEQFF. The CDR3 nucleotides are TGTGCCTGGAGAAACTACAATGAGCAGTTCTTC.

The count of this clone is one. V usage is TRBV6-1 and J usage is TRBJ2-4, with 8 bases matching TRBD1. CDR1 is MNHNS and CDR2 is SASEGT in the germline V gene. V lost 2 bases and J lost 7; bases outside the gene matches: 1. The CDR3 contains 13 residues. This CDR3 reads CASSEQGANIQYF. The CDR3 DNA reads TGTGCCAGCAGTGAACAGGGGGCGAACATTCAGTACTTC.

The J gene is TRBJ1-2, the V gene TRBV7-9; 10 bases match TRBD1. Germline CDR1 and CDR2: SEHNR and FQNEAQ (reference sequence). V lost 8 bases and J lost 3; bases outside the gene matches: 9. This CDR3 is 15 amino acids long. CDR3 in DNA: TGTGCCAGCGGTGAGGGGACAGGGGTCTACTATGGCTACACCTTC. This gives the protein CASGEGTGVYYGYTF. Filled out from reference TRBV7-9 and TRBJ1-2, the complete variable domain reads DTGVSQNPRHKITKRGQNVTFRCDPISEHNRLYWYRQTLGQGPEFLTYFQNEAQLEKSRLLSDRFSAERPKGSFSTLEIQRTEQGDSAMYLCASGEGTGVYYGYTFGSGTRLTVV.

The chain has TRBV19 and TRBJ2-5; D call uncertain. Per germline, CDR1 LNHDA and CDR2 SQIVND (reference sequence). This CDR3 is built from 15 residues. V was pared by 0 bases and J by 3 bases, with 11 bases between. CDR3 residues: CASSIDPGAKETQYF. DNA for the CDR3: TGTGCCAGTAGTATAGATCCGGGTGCGAAAGAGACCCAGTACTTC.

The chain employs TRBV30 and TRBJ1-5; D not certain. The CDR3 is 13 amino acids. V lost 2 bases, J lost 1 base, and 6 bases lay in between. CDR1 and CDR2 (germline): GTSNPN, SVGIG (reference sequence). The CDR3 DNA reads TGTGCCTGGAGTATGAACAGCAATCAGCCCCAGCATTTT. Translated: CAWSMNSNQPQHF.

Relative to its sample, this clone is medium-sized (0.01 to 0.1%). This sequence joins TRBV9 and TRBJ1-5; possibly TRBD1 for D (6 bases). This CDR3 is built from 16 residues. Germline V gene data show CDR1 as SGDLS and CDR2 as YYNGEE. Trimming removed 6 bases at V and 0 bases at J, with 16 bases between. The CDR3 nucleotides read TGTGCCAGCACCCCTGGGGACACCAATAGCAATCAGCCCCAGCATTTT. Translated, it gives CASTPGDTNSNQPQHF. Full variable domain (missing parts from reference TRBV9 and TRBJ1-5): DSGVTQTPKHLITATGQRVTLRCSPRSGDLSVYWYQQSLDQGLQFLIQYYNGEERAKGNILERFSAQQFPDLHSELNLSSLELGDSALYFCASTPGDTNSNQPQHFGDGTRLSIL.

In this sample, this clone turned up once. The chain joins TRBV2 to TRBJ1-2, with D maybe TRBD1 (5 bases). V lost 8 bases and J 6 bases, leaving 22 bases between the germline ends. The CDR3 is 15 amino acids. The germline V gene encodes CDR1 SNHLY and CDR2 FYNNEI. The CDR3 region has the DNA TGTGCCAGCGTGTCGATATCCGGGACGGTCAATGGCTACACCTTC. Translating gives CASVSISGTVNGYTF.

CDR3 in amino acids: CASAWPRRGTEAFF. The CDR3 DNA reads as TGTGCCAGCGCCTGGCCTAGGCGGGGAACTGAAGCTTTCTTT. This chain links TRBV7-8 with TRBJ1-1; D gene ambiguous. The CDR3 loop spans 14 amino acids. CDR1 and CDR2 from the germline V gene are SGHVS and FQNEAQ. Trimming took 8 bases from V and 5 from J, leaving 18 bases between them.

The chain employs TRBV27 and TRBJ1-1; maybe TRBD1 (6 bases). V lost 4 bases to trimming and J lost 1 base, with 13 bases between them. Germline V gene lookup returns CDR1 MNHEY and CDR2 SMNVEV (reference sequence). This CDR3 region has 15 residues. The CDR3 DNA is TGTGCCAGCAGTTGGGACACCCTGCGGAACACTGAAGCTTTCTTT. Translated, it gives CASSWDTLRNTEAFF.